The 3 T cell receptor beta chains listed next were all sequenced from one sample in a study of identical twins. TCRdb processed the 5' RACE reads anew with MiXCR; each CDR3 protein has one entry. The repertoire holds over 600,000 distinct CDR3 sequences, with 21% as singletons. These data were likewise used in another study, on T cells expressing NK-cell markers.

The material sequenced was PBMCs. The receptor set was obtained from a woman younger than 30 in good health.

This clonotype appeared many times. This rearrangement joins TRBV7-8 to TRBJ2-1; D is ambiguous. Germline CDR1 SGHVS, CDR2 FQNEAQ. The CDR3 has 11 residues. V gave up 5 bases and J gave up 2 bases, with 1 base separating them. The CDR3 is CASSTYNEQFF. CDR3 DNA: TGTGCCAGCAGCACCTACAATGAGCAGTTCTTC.

In this sample, this clonotype turned up a few times. V and J are TRBV12-3 or TRBV12-4 and TRBJ2-6, with no clear D. The CDR3 has 16 amino acids. V was trimmed by 7 bases and J by 0 bases, leaving 13 bases between them. The CDR3 protein is CASKSERFSGANVLTF. The CDR3 DNA reads TGTGCCAGCAAGAGCGAAAGATTCTCTGGGGCCAACGTCCTGACTTTC.

This chain connects TRBV6-5 to TRBJ2-5, with D hard to call. There are 13 residues in the CDR3. The V end was cut by 4 bases, the J end by 5 bases, with 11 bases between. Per the germline V gene, CDR1 is MNHEY and CDR2 is SVGAGI. CDR3 nucleotide sequence: TGTGCCAGCAGTTGGAGCCTTGGGGAGACCCAGTACTTC. It translates to CASSWSLGETQYF.